This TCR beta chain originates from a study of OX40 agonist ivuxolimab in advanced cancers. As for the study in general: Patients were infused with ivuxolimab every 2 weeks at 0.01 to 10 mg/kg.

A note on this clone: Its specificity is not known.

The CDR3 loop spans 15 amino acids. J was trimmed by 4 bases and V by 5 bases; bases with no gene match: 4. Germline V lookup: CDR1 SGHVS, CDR2 FNYEAQ. Points from the study as a whole: Both blood CD4+ and CD8+ T cells showed clonal growth by week 6 at 0.1 to 3.0 mg/kg.

Repertoires were generated with immunoSEQ multiplex PCR, while TCRdb's copy carries only in-frame clones and drops some. The sample records 65,000 to 70,000 clones, roughly nine tenths being singletons. The chain joins TRBV7-6 to TRBJ2-1; 11 bases align to TRBD2. The sample consisted of CD4+ or CD8+ T cells sorted from blood, taken in a trial of the OX40 agonist ivuxolimab. The sequence was collected from an adult with an advanced solid tumor such as melanoma, head and neck, liver or kidney cancer. The CDR3 DNA is TGTGCCAGCAGCCTGGGACTAGCGGCTTACAATGAGCAGTTCTTC. Translating gives CASSLGLAAYNEQFF.